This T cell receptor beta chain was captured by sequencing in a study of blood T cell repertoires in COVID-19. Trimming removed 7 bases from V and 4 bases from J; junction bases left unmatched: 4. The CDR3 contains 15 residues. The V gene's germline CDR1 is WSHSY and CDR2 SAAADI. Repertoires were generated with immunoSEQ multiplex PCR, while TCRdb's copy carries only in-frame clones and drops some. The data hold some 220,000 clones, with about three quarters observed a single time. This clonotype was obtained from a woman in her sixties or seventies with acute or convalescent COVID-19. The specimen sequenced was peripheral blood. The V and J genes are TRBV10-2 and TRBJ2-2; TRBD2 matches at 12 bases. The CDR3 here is CASNPSGGGTGELFF. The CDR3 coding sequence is TGCGCCAGCAATCCTAGCGGGGGGGGCACCGGGGAGCTGTTTTTT.